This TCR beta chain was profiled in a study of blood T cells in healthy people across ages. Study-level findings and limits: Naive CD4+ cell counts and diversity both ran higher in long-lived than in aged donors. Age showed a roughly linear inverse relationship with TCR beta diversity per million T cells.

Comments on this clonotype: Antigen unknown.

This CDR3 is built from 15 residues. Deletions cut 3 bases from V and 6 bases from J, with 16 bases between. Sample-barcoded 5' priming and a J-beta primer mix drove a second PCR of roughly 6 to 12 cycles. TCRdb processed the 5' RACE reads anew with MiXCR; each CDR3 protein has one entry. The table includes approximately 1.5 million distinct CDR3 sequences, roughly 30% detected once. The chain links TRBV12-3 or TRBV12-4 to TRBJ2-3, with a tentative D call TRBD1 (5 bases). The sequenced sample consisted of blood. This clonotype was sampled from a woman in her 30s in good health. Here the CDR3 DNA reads TGTGCCAGCAGTTTTGGGGCCCAGGCCCCGGATACGCAGTATTTT. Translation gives CASSFGAQAPDTQYF.